The next 6 T cell receptor beta chains were all read from a single sample in a study of blood T cell repertoires in COVID-19. Generated by immunoSEQ multiplex PCR, the TCRdb table keeps only in-frame clones and is missing some. The table has fewer than 200,000 clones, approximately 87% seen once; the top ten hold under 4.5%. Source material: PBMCs or T cells enriched from blood (not recorded which). These receptors originate from a woman aged 45-65 years who had recovered from COVID-19.

V gene TRBV27 combines with J gene TRBJ1-5; D uncertain. Germline V gene lookup returns CDR1 MNHEY and CDR2 SMNVEV (reference sequence). The V and J ends lost 3 bases and 3 bases respectively, with 9 bases between them. This CDR3 spans 14 amino acids. The CDR3 spells CASSFTAVNQPQHF. The CDR3 region has the DNA TGTGCCAGCAGTTTCACGGCGGTCAATCAGCCCCAGCATTTT.

This clone appeared a few times. The chain joins TRBV6-5 to TRBJ2-5; D is unresolved. The CDR3 sequence is 14 residues long. Per germline, CDR1 MNHEY and CDR2 SVGAGI. V was pared by 2 bases and J by 1 base, with 8 bases between. The CDR3 spells CASSYRVVQETQYF. The CDR3, as DNA: TGTGCCAGCAGTTACCGAGTAGTCCAAGAGACCCAGTACTTC.

This chain connects TRBV30 to TRBJ1-1; D unresolved. The CDR3 spans 12 residues. V was shortened by 2 bases and J by 6 bases, with 10 bases between the two germline ends. Per germline, CDR1 GTSNPN and CDR2 SVGIG (reference sequence). This chain's CDR3 is CAWSFGGPEAFF. The CDR3 DNA is TGTGCCTGGAGTTTCGGCGGGCCTGAAGCTTTCTTT.

The chain combines TRBV19 with TRBJ2-1, with 8 bases matching TRBD2. Trimming cost V 6 bases and J 7 bases; bases outside gene matches: 5. This CDR3 contains 13 residues. The V gene's germline CDR1 is LNHDA and CDR2 SQIVND (reference sequence). The CDR3: CASRETGGNEQFF. The CDR3 DNA reads TGTGCCAGTAGGGAAACGGGAGGGAATGAGCAGTTCTTC.

This clone has just a few counts. The gene calls are TRBV27 and TRBJ2-3, with D possibly TRBD1 on 6 matching bases. CDR1 and CDR2 (germline): MNHEY, SMNVEV (reference sequence). Trimming cost V 5 bases and J 2 bases, with 14 bases left between them. CDR3 size: 15 residues. The CDR3 loop is CASSPDSLITDTQYF. Here the CDR3 DNA reads TGTGCCAGCAGTCCGGACAGCTTAATCACAGATACGCAGTATTTT.

This chain connects TRBV7-2 to TRBJ2-3; 7 bases align to TRBD2. V lost 5 bases to trimming and J lost 0 bases; unmatched junction nucleotides: 5. CDR1 is SGHTA, CDR2 FQGNSA, per germline. This CDR3 has 15 residues. CDR3 in DNA: TGTGCCAGCAGCCTAAGCGGGGTGAGCACAGATACGCAGTATTTT. Its protein product is CASSLSGVSTDTQYF.